This T cell receptor (beta chain) was sequenced for a study of vaccination and CD4 T cells after COVID-19. Germline V gene sequence: CDR1 SNHLY, CDR2 FYNNEI. J gave up 5 bases and V 6 bases, and 14 bases lay outside the gene matches. This CDR3 has 18 amino acids. Oncomine TCR Beta short-read sequencing was applied to DNA from cultured CD4+ T cells. TCRdb itself ran the PCR reads through MiXCR, one entry per CDR3 protein. The sample carries approximately 14,000 distinct CDR3 sequences, approximately 40% recorded once. Study conclusions and caveats: Convalescent patients had 304 of 307 vaccine-specific clones showing spike mono-reactivity.

This clonotype was observed a few times. What it binds is unknown. The treatment was: approximately nine-day PBMC culture with coronavirus spike peptide pools or control peptides (ViraFEST assay). These CD4+ T cells came from approximately ten-day cultures by negative selection. This receptor was obtained from a human donor who had recovered from COVID-19. This chain joins TRBV2 and TRBJ2-2, with 11 bases that match TRBD2. The specimen was CD4+ T cells from blood, cultured in vitro. The CDR3: CASRADSLAGGLTGELFF. In DNA, the CDR3 is TGTGCCAGCAGAGCGGACAGCCTAGCGGGGGGACTAACCGGGGAGCTGTTTTTT.